This T cell receptor beta chain was captured by sequencing in a study of blood T cell repertoires in COVID-19. In its sample, this clone was seen once. Germline V gene lookup returns CDR1 MNHEY and CDR2 SMNVEV (reference sequence). J was trimmed by 7 bases and V by 5 bases; bases with no gene match: 6. CDR3 length: 13 residues. As originally analysed: Estimation of nucleated cell counts was performed using reference gene primer amplification. Profiled with immunoSEQ multiplex PCR; TCRdb holds only in-frame clones, not every one. V and J calls plus clone size are reproduced from that table; the DNA served to infer D and trimming. The data contain approximately 25,000 clones, around 87% of them seen just once; the ten biggest clones take up about 8%.

The chain employs TRBV27 and TRBJ1-2; 8 bases are a match to TRBD1. The receptor was isolated from a man aged 50 to 59 with active COVID-19. Sequences were obtained from peripheral blood. Written as DNA, the CDR3 is TGTGCCAGCAGTCTGACAGGGGTAATTGGCTACACCTTC. Its protein is CASSLTGVIGYTF.